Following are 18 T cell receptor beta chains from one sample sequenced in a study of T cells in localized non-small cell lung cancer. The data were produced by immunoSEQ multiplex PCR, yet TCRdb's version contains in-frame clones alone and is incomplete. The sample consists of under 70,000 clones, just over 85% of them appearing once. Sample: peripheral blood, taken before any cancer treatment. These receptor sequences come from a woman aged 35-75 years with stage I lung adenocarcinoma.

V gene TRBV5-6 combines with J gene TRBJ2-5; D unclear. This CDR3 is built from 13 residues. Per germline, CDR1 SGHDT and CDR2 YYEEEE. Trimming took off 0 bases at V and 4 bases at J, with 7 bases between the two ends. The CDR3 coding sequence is TGTGCCAGCAGCTTGGTGGGCCCAGAGACCCAGTACTTC. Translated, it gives CASSLVGPETQYF.

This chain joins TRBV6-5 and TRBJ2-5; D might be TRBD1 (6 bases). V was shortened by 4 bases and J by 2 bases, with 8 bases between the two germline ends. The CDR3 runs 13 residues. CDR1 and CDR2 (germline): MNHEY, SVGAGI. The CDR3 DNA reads TGTGCCAGCAGTTCGGGACAACAAGAGACCCAGTACTTC. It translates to CASSSGQQETQYF.

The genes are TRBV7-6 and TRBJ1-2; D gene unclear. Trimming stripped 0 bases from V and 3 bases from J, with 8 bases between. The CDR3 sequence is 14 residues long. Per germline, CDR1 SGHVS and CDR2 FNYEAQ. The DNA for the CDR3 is TGTGCCAGCAGCTTAGCGCTCGGGGACTATGGCTACACCTTC. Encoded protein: CASSLALGDYGYTF.

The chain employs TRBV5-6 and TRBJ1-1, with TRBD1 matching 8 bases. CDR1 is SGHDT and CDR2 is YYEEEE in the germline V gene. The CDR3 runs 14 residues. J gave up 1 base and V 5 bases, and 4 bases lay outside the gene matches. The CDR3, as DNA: TGTGCCAGCAGTAACAGGGGGACGAACACTGAAGCTTTCTTT. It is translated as CASSNRGTNTEAFF.

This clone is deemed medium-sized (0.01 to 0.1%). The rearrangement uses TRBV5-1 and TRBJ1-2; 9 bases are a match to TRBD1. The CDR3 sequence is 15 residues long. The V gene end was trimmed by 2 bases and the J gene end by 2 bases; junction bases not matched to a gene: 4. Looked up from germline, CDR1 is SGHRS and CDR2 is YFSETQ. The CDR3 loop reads CASSFGTGKNYGYTF. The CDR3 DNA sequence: TGCGCCAGCAGCTTTGGGACAGGGAAGAACTATGGCTACACCTTC.

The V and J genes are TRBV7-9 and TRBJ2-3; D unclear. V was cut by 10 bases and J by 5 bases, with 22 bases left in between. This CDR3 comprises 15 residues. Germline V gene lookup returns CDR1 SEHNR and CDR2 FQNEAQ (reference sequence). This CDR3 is CAISGYFVPLDTQYF. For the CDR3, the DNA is TGTGCCATCTCCGGTTATTTCGTCCCACTAGATACGCAGTATTTT.

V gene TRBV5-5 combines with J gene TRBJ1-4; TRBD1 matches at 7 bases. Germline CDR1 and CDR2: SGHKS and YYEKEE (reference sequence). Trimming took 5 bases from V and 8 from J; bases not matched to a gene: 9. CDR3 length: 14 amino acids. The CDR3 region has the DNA TGTGCCAGCAGGCTAACAGGGGAGGGGGAAAAACTGTTTTTT. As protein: CASRLTGEGEKLFF. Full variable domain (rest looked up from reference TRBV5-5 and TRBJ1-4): DAGVTQSPTHLIKTRGQQVTLRCSPISGHKSVSWYQQVLGQGPQFIFQYYEKEERGRGNFPDRFSARQFPNYSSELNVNALLLGDSALYLCASRLTGEGEKLFFGSGTQLSVL.

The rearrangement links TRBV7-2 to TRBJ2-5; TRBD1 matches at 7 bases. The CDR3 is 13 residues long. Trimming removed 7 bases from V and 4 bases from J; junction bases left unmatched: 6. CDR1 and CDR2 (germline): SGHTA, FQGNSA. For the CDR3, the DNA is TGTGCCAGCAACCGACAGGGATCAGAGACCCAGTACTTC. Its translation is CASNRQGSETQYF.

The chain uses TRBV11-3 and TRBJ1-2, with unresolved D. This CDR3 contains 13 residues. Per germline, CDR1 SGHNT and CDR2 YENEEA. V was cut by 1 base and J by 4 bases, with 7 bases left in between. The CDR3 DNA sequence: TGTGCCAGCAGCTTAGTTTTAGGCTATGGCTACACCTTC. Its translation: CASSLVLGYGYTF.

The CDR3 DNA reads TGTGCCAGCAGTTACCCGTTGGGGGGGGATGCCACTGAAGCTTTCTTT. Encoded protein: CASSYPLGGDATEAFF. The chain links TRBV6-6 to TRBJ1-1, with D possibly TRBD1 on 5 matching bases. Trimming shortened V by 2 bases and J by 4 bases, and 17 bases separated the two germline ends. Germline CDR1 and CDR2: MNHNY and SVGAGI (reference sequence). The CDR3 length is 16 residues.

As DNA, the CDR3 is TGTGCCAGCAGTTTTATGGAGGCAGGTTACAATGAGCAGTTCTTC. It encodes CASSFMEAGYNEQFF. The J gene is TRBJ2-1, the V gene TRBV28; the D gene is possibly TRBD2 (5 bases). CDR1 MDHEN and CDR2 SYDVKM come from the germline V gene. This CDR3 region has 15 residues. Trimming shortened V by 3 bases and J by 4 bases, and 13 bases separated the two germline ends.

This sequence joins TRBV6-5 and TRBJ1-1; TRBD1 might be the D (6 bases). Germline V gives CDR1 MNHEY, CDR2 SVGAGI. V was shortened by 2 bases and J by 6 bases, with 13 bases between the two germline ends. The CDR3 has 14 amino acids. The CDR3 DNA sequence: TGTGCCAGCAGTTACGCGACAGGATTCCCTGAAGCTTTCTTT. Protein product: CASSYATGFPEAFF.

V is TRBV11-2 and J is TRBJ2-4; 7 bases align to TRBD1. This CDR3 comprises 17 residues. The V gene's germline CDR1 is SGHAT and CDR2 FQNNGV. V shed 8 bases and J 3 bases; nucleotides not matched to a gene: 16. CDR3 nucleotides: TGTGCCAGCGAGGGGGCGCCACGATCCGGGAACAAAAACATTCAGTACTTC. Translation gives CASEGAPRSGNKNIQYF.

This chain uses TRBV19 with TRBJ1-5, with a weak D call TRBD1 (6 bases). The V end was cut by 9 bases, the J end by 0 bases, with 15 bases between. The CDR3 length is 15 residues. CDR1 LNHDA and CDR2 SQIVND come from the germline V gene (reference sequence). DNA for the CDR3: TGTGCCAGCAACCGGGGACAATATAGCAATCAGCCCCAGCATTTT. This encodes CASNRGQYSNQPQHF.

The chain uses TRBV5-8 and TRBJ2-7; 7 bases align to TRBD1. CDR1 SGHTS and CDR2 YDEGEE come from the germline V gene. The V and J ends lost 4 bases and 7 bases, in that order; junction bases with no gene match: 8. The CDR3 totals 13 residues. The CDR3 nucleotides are TGTGCCAGCAGCGAGGGACAGCCATGGGAGCAGTACTTC. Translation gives CASSEGQPWEQYF.

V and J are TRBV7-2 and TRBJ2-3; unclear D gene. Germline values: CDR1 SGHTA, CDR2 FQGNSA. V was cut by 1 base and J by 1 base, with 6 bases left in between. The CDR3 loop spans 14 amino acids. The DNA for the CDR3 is TGTGCCAGCAGCTTAGGGGTGGGCACAGATACGCAGTATTTT. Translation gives CASSLGVGTDTQYF. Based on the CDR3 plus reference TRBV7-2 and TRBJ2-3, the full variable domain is GAGVSQSPSNKVTEKGKDVELRCDPISGHTALYWYRQSLGQGLEFLIYFQGNSAPDKSGLPSDRFSAERTGGSVSTLTIQRTQQEDSAVYLCASSLGVGTDTQYFGPGTRLTVL.

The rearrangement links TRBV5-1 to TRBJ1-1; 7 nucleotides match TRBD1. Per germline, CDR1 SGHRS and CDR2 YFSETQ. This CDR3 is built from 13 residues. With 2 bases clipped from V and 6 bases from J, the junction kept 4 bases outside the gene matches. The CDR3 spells CASSFHRGAEAFF. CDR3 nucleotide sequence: TGCGCCAGCAGCTTCCACAGGGGCGCTGAAGCTTTCTTT.

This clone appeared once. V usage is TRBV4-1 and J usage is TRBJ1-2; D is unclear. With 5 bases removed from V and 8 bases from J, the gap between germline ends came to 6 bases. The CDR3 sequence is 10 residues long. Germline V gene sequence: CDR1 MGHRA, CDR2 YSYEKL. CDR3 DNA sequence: TGCGCCAGCAGCGATCAAGGCTACACCTTC. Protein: CASSDQGYTF.